The 32 T cell receptor beta chains below all came from one sample that was sequenced in a study of blood T cell repertoires in COVID-19. This table comes from immunoSEQ multiplex PCR, and its TCRdb copy is limited to in-frame clones, with some not included. The sample contains over 600,000 clones, 80% to 90% of which appear only once. Sequenced: peripheral blood. These receptors originate from a woman aged 18 to 35 with acute or convalescent COVID-19.

The rearrangement joins TRBV12-5 to TRBJ2-1; possibly TRBD1 for D (6 bases). Trimming shortened V by 6 bases and J by 2 bases, and 11 bases separated the two germline ends. CDR1 and CDR2 (germline): LGHNT, FRNRAP. There are 14 residues in the CDR3. CDR3: CASGEGDPYNEQFF. CDR3 nucleotides: TGTGCTAGTGGAGAGGGGGACCCCTACAATGAGCAGTTCTTC.

This chain joins TRBV12-1 and TRBJ2-5; the table's D call of TRBD1 was not tested on the DNA. TRBV12-1 is a known pseudogene. CDR3 length equals 14 residues. In DNA form, the CDR3 reads TGTGCCAGCAGCCCGACAGGGGTCCAAGAGACCCAGTACTTC. Amino acid sequence: CASSPTGVQETQYF.

The chain carries TRBV9 and TRBJ2-3; 7 bases map to TRBD2. Germline V lookup: CDR1 SGDLS, CDR2 YYNGEE. V was clipped by 3 bases and J by 1 base; unmatched bases: 11. CDR3 length: 17 amino acids. The CDR3 nucleotides are TGTGCCAGCAGCGCTATCCCGCGGGGGTCTGGCACAGATACGCAGTATTTT. Its protein is CASSAIPRGSGTDTQYF.

This chain joins TRBV2 and TRBJ2-2; TRBD2 matches 11 bases. This CDR3 has 15 residues. CDR1 and CDR2 (germline): SNHLY, FYNNEI. The V and J ends lost 5 bases and 4 bases, in that order; junction bases with no gene match: 3. The CDR3 protein is CASSILAGGTGELFF. In nucleotides, the CDR3 is TGTGCCAGCAGTATCCTAGCGGGGGGCACCGGGGAGCTGTTTTTT.

This chain uses TRBV3-1 (or the pseudogene TRBV3-2) with TRBJ1-4; D call uncertain. The V end lost 0 bases, the J end lost 5 bases, and 10 bases lay between the germline ends. The CDR3 runs to 15 residues. Germline V gene sequence: CDR1 LGHDT, CDR2 YNNKEL (reference sequence). This CDR3 reads CASSQELRRNEKLFF. The CDR3 DNA follows: TGTGCCAGCAGCCAAGAACTACGTCGGAATGAAAAACTGTTTTTT.

The genes are TRBV5-1 and TRBJ1-1, with D possibly TRBD1 on 6 matching bases. Trimming pared 4 bases from V and 1 base from J, leaving 11 bases between. Looked up from germline, CDR1 is SGHRS and CDR2 is YFSETQ. This CDR3 region has 14 residues. The CDR3 spells CASSTRQENTEAFF. The CDR3 DNA follows: TGCGCCAGCAGCACCCGACAGGAGAACACTGAAGCTTTCTTT. Supplemented by reference TRBV5-1 and TRBJ1-1, the full variable domain reads KAGVTQTPRYLIKTRGQQVTLSCSPISGHRSVSWYQQTPGQGLQFLFEYFSETQRNKGNFPGRFSGRQFSNSRSEMNVSTLELGDSALYLCASSTRQENTEAFFGQGTRLTVV.

This clone was seen more than once but under ten times. J is TRBJ1-1 and V is TRBV6-4, with D unclear. The CDR3 consists of 13 residues. Trimming removed 3 bases from V and 2 bases from J, with 7 bases in between. Germline assignment: CDR1 MRHNA and CDR2 SNTAGT. CDR3 sequence (DNA): TGTGCCAGCAGTGAGTCCTCTAACACTGAAGCTTTCTTT. Its translation: CASSESSNTEAFF.

This clone was seen a few times. The chain links TRBV28 to TRBJ1-5, with D maybe TRBD1 (5 bases). CDR3 length equals 13 residues. The V end lost 10 bases, the J end lost 6 bases, and 16 bases lay between the germline ends. Germline lookup yields CDR1 MDHEN and CDR2 SYDVKM. The CDR3 nucleotides are TGTGCCACCAAGACCCCGGGGGTTCAGCCCCAGCATTTT. This encodes CATKTPGVQPQHF.

The rearrangement uses TRBV7-8 and TRBJ1-4; unclear D gene. V lost 5 bases to trimming and J lost 0 bases, with 16 bases between them. From germline, CDR1 is SGHVS and CDR2 FQNEAQ. The CDR3 is 17 residues long. This CDR3 reads CASSPKTQLATNEKLFF. CDR3 in DNA: TGTGCCAGCAGCCCTAAGACTCAACTTGCAACTAATGAAAAACTGTTTTTT.

The J gene is TRBJ1-6, the V gene TRBV6-1; TRBD1 aligns across 8 bases. The CDR3 is 15 amino acids. V was clipped by 0 bases and J by 8 bases; unmatched bases: 3. The V gene's germline CDR1 is MNHNS and CDR2 SASEGT. CDR3 bases: TGTGCCAGCAGTGAAGCCGGGACAGGTTATTCACCCCTCCACTTT. Its translation: CASSEAGTGYSPLHF.

V is TRBV9 and J is TRBJ1-2, with D hard to call. This CDR3 spans 11 amino acids. The germline V and J ends were trimmed by 4 bases and 3 bases, with 4 bases remaining between them. Germline values: CDR1 SGDLS, CDR2 YYNGEE. The CDR3 region is CASSRDYGYTF. CDR3 in DNA: TGTGCCAGCAGCCGCGACTATGGCTACACCTTC.

The chain carries TRBV12-3 or TRBV12-4 and TRBJ1-2; D might be TRBD1 (6 bases). V lost 6 bases, J lost 2 bases, and 10 bases lay in between. This CDR3 region has 13 residues. The CDR3 nucleotides read TGTGCCAGCAGCGGTCAGGGGAACTATGGCTACACCTTC. This gives the protein CASSGQGNYGYTF.

The chain employs TRBV5-4 and TRBJ1-2; a weak D match, TRBD1 (6 bases). This CDR3 region has 16 residues. The germline gives CDR1 SGHNT, CDR2 YYREEE (reference sequence). Trimming removed 0 bases at V and 4 bases at J, with 16 bases between. CDR3 region: CASSLEQGSGLYGYTF. Written as DNA, the CDR3 is TGTGCCAGCAGCTTGGAACAGGGATCCGGGCTCTATGGCTACACCTTC.

The chain carries TRBV25-1 and TRBJ2-5; 7 bases are shared with TRBD2. CDR3 length equals 16 residues. Trimming at V came to 2 bases and at J to 1 base, leaving 7 bases not matched to a gene. Germline V gives CDR1 MGHDK, CDR2 SYGVNS. The CDR3 DNA is TGTGCCAGCAGTGAAGCAGGGAGGGAAGGCCAAGAGACCCAGTACTTC. It encodes CASSEAGREGQETQYF.

The rearrangement uses TRBV5-1 and TRBJ1-6; D may be TRBD1 (5 bases). V was clipped by 0 bases and J by 11 bases, with 15 bases between them. The length of the CDR3 is 15 residues. In germline, CDR1 is SGHRS, CDR2 YFSETQ. Here the CDR3 reads CASSLVVAGNAPLHF. The CDR3 nucleotides are TGCGCCAGCAGCTTGGTCGTGGCAGGGAATGCACCCCTCCACTTT. Full variable domain (remainder filled in from reference TRBV5-1 and TRBJ1-6): KAGVTQTPRYLIKTRGQQVTLSCSPISGHRSVSWYQQTPGQGLQFLFEYFSETQRNKGNFPGRFSGRQFSNSRSEMNVSTLELGDSALYLCASSLVVAGNAPLHFGNGTRLTVT.

This chain joins TRBV24-1 and TRBJ1-2; 8 nucleotides line up with TRBD1. CDR1 and CDR2 (germline): KGHDR, SFDVKD. This CDR3 is built from 16 residues. Trimming took 4 bases from V and 7 from J; bases not matched to a gene: 13. The CDR3 sequence is CATSDFSTTGDSGYTF. For the CDR3, the DNA is TGTGCCACCAGTGACTTCTCTACGACAGGGGACTCTGGCTACACCTTC.

The chain uses TRBV6-5 and TRBJ2-7; 7 nucleotides line up with TRBD1. Germline V gives CDR1 MNHEY, CDR2 SVGAGI. Germline trimming cut 7 bases from V and 8 bases from J; bases unmatched to any gene: 11. The CDR3 spans 13 residues. CDR3 nucleotides: TGTGCCAGCATGAGACAGGGTTCCCTTCAGCAGTACTTC. The encoded protein is CASMRQGSLQQYF.

With respect to this clone: The identical CDR3 is also encoded by other nucleotide sequences in the sample. The chain recombines TRBV18 with TRBJ1-6; no reliable D call. Deletions cut 3 bases from V and 0 bases from J, with 6 bases between. The CDR3 runs to 15 residues. Looked up from germline, CDR1 is KGHSH and CDR2 is LQKENI. The CDR3 sequence is CASSPGSSYNSPLHF. In nucleotides, the CDR3 is TGTGCCAGCTCACCCGGGAGCTCCTATAATTCACCCCTCCACTTT.

The chain is built from TRBV7-2 and TRBJ2-1; 8 bases are shared with TRBD1. This CDR3 comprises 15 residues. Trimming removed 5 bases from V and 2 bases from J; junction bases left unmatched: 5. The germline V gene encodes CDR1 SGHTA and CDR2 FQGNSA. The chain's CDR3 is CASSPDRGAYNEQFF. CDR3 in DNA: TGTGCCAGCAGCCCCGACAGGGGCGCCTACAATGAGCAGTTCTTC.

The chain has TRBV3-1 (or the pseudogene TRBV3-2) and TRBJ2-7; a possible D gene is TRBD1 (6 bases). Germline CDR1 and CDR2: LGHDT and YNNKEL (reference sequence). The CDR3 contains 13 residues. The germline V and J ends were trimmed by 7 bases and 5 bases, with 15 bases remaining between them. CDR3 in amino acids: CASTGHPANEQYF. CDR3 bases: TGTGCCAGCACGGGACACCCAGCCAACGAGCAGTACTTC.

This sequence joins TRBV5-4 and TRBJ1-2, with D perhaps TRBD1 (5 bases). Germline V CDR1 and CDR2: SGHNT, YYREEE (reference sequence). This CDR3 is built from 14 residues. Trimming removed 2 bases from V and 2 bases from J, with 10 bases in between. The CDR3 DNA is TGTGCCAGCAGCTTTCAGGGAGGGAACTATGGCTACACCTTC. Amino acid sequence: CASSFQGGNYGYTF. The full variable domain, in which reference TRBV5-4 and TRBJ1-2 provide the parts outside the CDR3, is ETGVTQSPTHLIKTRGQQVTLRCSSQSGHNTVSWYQQALGQGPQFIFQYYREEENGRGNFPPRFSGLQFPNYSSELNVNALELDDSALYLCASSFQGGNYGYTFGSGTRLTVV.

V and J are TRBV4-1 and TRBJ1-6; D not certain. Germline loops: CDR1 MGHRA, CDR2 YSYEKL. This CDR3 spans 18 amino acids. Trimming left V 0 bases short and J 8 bases short, with 20 bases between. This CDR3 reads CASSQDLLPVQEDSPLHF. For the CDR3, the DNA is TGCGCCAGCAGCCAAGATCTTCTCCCCGTCCAGGAGGATTCACCCCTCCACTTT.

This chain links TRBV24-1 with TRBJ1-2, with D tentatively TRBD1 (6 bases). The CDR3 extends over 13 amino acids. The V and J ends lost 7 bases and 4 bases respectively, with 12 bases between them. Germline V gives CDR1 KGHDR, CDR2 SFDVKD. CDR3 amino acids: CATSSDRTYGYTF. In DNA form, the CDR3 reads TGTGCCACCAGCTCAGACAGGACCTATGGCTACACCTTC.

The chain recombines TRBV18 with TRBJ1-3; TRBD1 aligns across 11 bases. Unmatched junction bases numbered 9, after V lost 3 bases and J lost 2 bases. The CDR3 is 18 residues long. Germline CDR1 KGHSH, CDR2 LQKENI. CDR3 loop: CASSPKFGQGAAGNTIYF. The DNA for the CDR3 is TGTGCCAGCTCACCTAAATTCGGACAGGGGGCGGCTGGAAACACCATATATTTT.

The chain joins TRBV10-2 to TRBJ1-5; TRBD1 aligns across 7 bases. V dropped 6 bases and J dropped 7; count of bases not matched to a gene: 9. Looked up from germline, CDR1 is WSHSY and CDR2 is SAAADI. The CDR3 length is 14 residues. The CDR3 protein is CASSDDRVRQPQHF. In DNA, the CDR3 is TGCGCCAGCAGCGACGACAGGGTACGCCAGCCCCAGCATTTT.

This clone came up a few times. This sequence joins TRBV19 and TRBJ1-2; D gene ambiguous. Trimming left V 5 bases short and J 4 bases short, with 17 bases between. Germline V gives CDR1 LNHDA, CDR2 SQIVND (reference sequence). There are 15 residues in the CDR3. The DNA of the CDR3 is TGTGCCAGTAGTCCCGGACGGGGAAATCTCTATGGCTACACCTTC. This sequence encodes CASSPGRGNLYGYTF.

The rearrangement uses TRBV5-5 and TRBJ2-7; 11 nucleotides align to TRBD1. Looked up from germline, CDR1 is SGHKS and CDR2 is YYEKEE (reference sequence). V lost 1 base and J lost 0; bases outside the gene matches: 6. The CDR3 length is 17 residues. CDR3 DNA: TGTGCCAGCAGCTTGCTTGGGACAGGGGGTTTCTCCTACGAGCAGTACTTC. This encodes CASSLLGTGGFSYEQYF.

The chain carries TRBV4-2 and TRBJ2-3; 8 bases match TRBD1. The CDR3 sequence is 17 residues long. Germline V gene sequence: CDR1 LGHNA, CDR2 YNFKEQ. The V gene end was trimmed by 5 bases and the J gene end by 2 bases; junction bases not matched to a gene: 12. CDR3 coding DNA: TGTGCCAGCAGCAACCTTCGACAGGGGCCAGACACAGATACGCAGTATTTT. Translation: CASSNLRQGPDTDTQYF.

V gene TRBV11-3 combines with J gene TRBJ2-1, with TRBD1 matching over 9 bases. With V trimmed by 5 bases and J by 10 bases, 9 bases remained unmatched. Germline CDR1 and CDR2: SGHNT and YENEEA. The length of the CDR3 is 14 residues. The CDR3: CASSQRTGVEEQFF. Written as DNA, the CDR3 is TGTGCCAGCAGCCAGCGGACAGGGGTCGAGGAGCAGTTCTTC. Supplemented by reference TRBV11-3 and TRBJ2-1, the full variable domain reads EAGVVQSPRYKIIEKKQPVAFWCNPISGHNTLYWYLQNLGQGPELLIRYENEEAVDDSQLPKDRFSAERLKGVDSTLKIQPAELGDSAVYLCASSQRTGVEEQFFGPGTRLTVL.

The rearrangement joins TRBV23-1 to TRBJ1-5, with 9 nucleotides matching TRBD1. TRBV23-1 has ORF status, its function being uncertain. V lost 7 bases, J lost 5 bases, and 9 bases stayed unmatched. CDR3 length equals 15 residues. The CDR3: CASTPARDRDQPQHF. CDR3 bases: TGCGCCAGCACCCCAGCCCGGGACAGGGATCAGCCCCAGCATTTT.

V is TRBV6-2 or TRBV6-3 and J is TRBJ1-6; D perhaps matches TRBD1 (6 bases). Germline CDR1 MNHEY, CDR2 SVGEGT. The CDR3 runs 16 residues. Trimming cost V 6 bases and J 0 bases, with 12 bases left between them. CDR3 sequence (DNA): TGTGCCAGCAGCCGCGGACAGCACTCCTATAATTCACCCCTCCACTTT. This encodes CASSRGQHSYNSPLHF.

The V and J genes are TRBV9 and TRBJ2-7, with 10 positions matching TRBD1. The germline V gene encodes CDR1 SGDLS and CDR2 YYNGEE. The ends lost 8 bases at V and 5 bases at J; junction bases unmatched: 7. The CDR3 has 13 amino acids. The CDR3 region is CASSTGGNDEQYF. In DNA, the CDR3 is TGTGCCAGTTCGACAGGGGGCAACGACGAGCAGTACTTC.